The rows below give T cell receptor beta chains drawn from one sample of a study of T cell repertoires in cytomegalovirus infection. TCRdb independently ran MiXCR on the reads; one entry per CDR3 protein. The table includes 740,000 or so distinct CDR3 sequences, approximately 40% detected once. Source material: PBMCs. Receptor source: a human donor in good health (CMV status not recorded). Some clones in this sample may be carry-over from other donors' samples. CDR3s include the opening cysteine and the closing phenylalanine or tryptophan. Fields, in order: J gene, V gene, clone size, D gene, CDR3 DNA, CDR3 protein. The D gene is left open where the match is weak. The listing skips clone size in some rows; elsewhere it reads once, few, many or a size class.

>TRBJ2-7|TRBV7-2|few|TRBD2
TGTGCCAGCAGCTTCCTAGCGGGGGTCGACGAGCAGTACTTC
CASSFLAGVDEQYF
>TRBJ2-5|TRBV28|few|TRBD2
TGTGCCAGCAGTTTTCCCCTCGGGACTAGCGGGGGGGCTAGTGAGACCCAGTACTTC
CASSFPLGTSGGASETQYF
>TRBJ1-1|TRBV7-8|-|-
TGTGCCAGCAGCTTAGGGGGCAGCCACACTGAATCTTTCTTT
CASSLGGSHTESFF
>TRBJ1-4|TRBV20-1|-|-
TGCAGTGCTAGTTATACTGGCGAAAAACTGTTTTTT
CSASYTGEKLFF
>TRBJ2-4|TRBV28|few|TRBD2
TGTGCCAGCAGTCCCTACCACCGCGGGAGGTCCAAAAACATTCAGTACTTC
CASSPYHRGRSKNIQYF
>TRBJ2-3|TRBV7-8|many|-
TGTGCCAGCAGCCCTAGGGGGGGCCAGATCACAGATACGCAGTATTTT
CASSPRGGQITDTQYF
>TRBJ2-5|TRBV12-3/TRBV12-4|-|TRBD2
TGTGCCAGCAGACCTACCCTAGCGGGGGGGCGGGAGACCCAGTACTTC
CASRPTLAGGRETQYF
>TRBJ1-2|TRBV7-9|few|-
TGTGCCAGCAGCCCAGACGGGACGAGTGGCTACACCTTC
CASSPDGTSGYTF
>TRBJ2-1|TRBV20-1|-|-
TGCAGTACTGTCAGCCCCCGGGGCGATGAGCAGTTCTTC
CSTVSPRGDEQFF
>TRBJ1-4|TRBV19|-|TRBD1
TGTGCCAGTAGTCCGACAGGGACGAGAGAAAAACTGTTTTTT
CASSPTGTREKLFF
>TRBJ1-5|TRBV7-2|few|-
TGTGCCAGCAGCTTAGGGGGGACTCTTATTAGCAATCAGCCCCAGCATTTT
CASSLGGTLISNQPQHF
>TRBJ2-1|TRBV28|many|-
TGTGCCAGCAGCGAAATTCAGGAGTACAATGAGCAGTTCTTC
CASSEIQEYNEQFF
>TRBJ1-4|TRBV14|-|TRBD1
TGTGCCAGCAGTCAGACGGGACAGGGGATATTACGGACTAATGAAAAACTGTTTTTT
CASSQTGQGILRTNEKLFF
>TRBJ2-1|TRBV2|-|TRBD1
TGTGCCAGCAGTGAACCGGGACAGGGTCCCTACAATGAGCAGTTCTTC
CASSEPGQGPYNEQFF
>TRBJ1-5|TRBV19|many|TRBD1
TGTGCCAGTAGTAACCCGGGACAGGCATCCGGCGAACATTTT
CASSNPGQASGEHF
>TRBJ1-4|TRBV5-5|few|TRBD1
TGTGCCAGCAGCCGGGACAGGGGAAGGGAAAAACTGTTTTTT
CASSRDRGREKLFF
>TRBJ2-5|TRBV7-6|-|-
TGTGCCAGCAGCTCTATGGACACCCAGTACTTC
CASSSMDTQYF
>TRBJ2-7|TRBV19|-|TRBD2
TGTGCCAGTAGTATACTAGCGGGGGCCTTCTACGATCAGTACTTC
CASSILAGAFYDQYF
>TRBJ2-5|TRBV7-2|-|TRBD2
TGTGCCAGCAGCTTGCCCTTAGCGGGGGGGCGCCAAGAGACCCAGTACTTC
CASSLPLAGGRQETQYF
>TRBJ2-1|TRBV27|-|TRBD2
TGTGCCAGCAGTTCCCAAAAGGGACTAGCGGGAGGGCCTTACAATGAGCAGTTCTTC
CASSSQKGLAGGPYNEQFF
>TRBJ2-2|TRBV20-1|-|TRBD1
TGCAGTGCCCCGGGACAGGCGAACACCGGGGAGCTGTTTTTT
CSAPGQANTGELFF
>TRBJ2-5|TRBV5-3|-|-
TGTGCCAGCAGCTTGGGACACCGACAAGAGACCCAGTACTTC
CASSLGHRQETQYF
>TRBJ2-2|TRBV4-2|-|TRBD2
TGTGCCAGCAGCATGACCGGGGGGGCCCGTGTCGGGGAGCTGTTTTTT
CASSMTGGARVGELFF
>TRBJ1-4|TRBV19|-|-
TGTGCCAGTAGTATGACACCCGTTGCAACTAATGAAAAACTGTTTTTT
CASSMTPVATNEKLFF
>TRBJ1-2|TRBV12-3/TRBV12-4|-|-
TGTGCCAGCAGTTTAAGACGGGGGGAGGGCTATGGCTACACCTTC
CASSLRRGEGYGYTF
>TRBJ2-5|TRBV9|-|-
TGTGCCAGCAGCCCGCGGGACTCCCCCGGAGAGACCCAGTACTTC
CASSPRDSPGETQYF